The 5 T cell receptor beta chains given below trace back to one sample, sequenced in a study of T cell changes during pregnancy in multiple sclerosis. Measured with immunoSEQ multiplex PCR; TCRdb has only the in-frame clones, and not every one. The table records about 45,000 clones, around 90% of them present only once. The sample was CD4+ T cells from peripheral blood mononuclear cells, taken in the third trimester of pregnancy. The source of these receptors is a female donor with multiple sclerosis, enrolled in a pregnancy study.

The CDR3 DNA reads TGTGCCAGCAGCGTTTCCCAGGGAGGAGGCTACACCTTC. This gives the protein CASSVSQGGGYTF. The rearrangement uses TRBV7-2 and TRBJ1-2; tentatively, D is TRBD1 (5 bases). Trimming cost V 5 bases and J 8 bases, with 15 bases left between them. The CDR3 contains 13 residues. The germline V gene has CDR1 SGHTA and CDR2 FQGNSA.

V gene TRBV5-5 combines with J gene TRBJ2-1; tentatively, D is TRBD2 (5 bases). This CDR3 region has 15 residues. The V end was cut by 3 bases, the J end by 5 bases, with 15 bases between. The germline V gene has CDR1 SGHKS and CDR2 YYEKEE (reference sequence). CDR3 residues: CASSSKAASNNEQFF. Here the CDR3 DNA reads TGTGCCAGCAGCTCAAAAGCGGCATCAAACAATGAGCAGTTCTTC.

V is TRBV5-8 and J is TRBJ1-4; 7 bases are shared with TRBD1. This CDR3 comprises 14 residues. The V and J ends lost 0 bases and 8 bases, in that order; junction bases with no gene match: 4. Germline V gives CDR1 SGHTS, CDR2 YDEGEE. The CDR3 region is CASSLEGASEKLFF. CDR3 nucleotide sequence: TGTGCCAGCAGCTTGGAGGGGGCAAGCGAAAAACTGTTTTTT.

The V and J genes are TRBV27 and TRBJ2-5, with 9 bases lining up with TRBD2. CDR1 and CDR2 (germline): MNHEY, SMNVEV (reference sequence). This CDR3 has 14 amino acids. The V and J ends lost 6 bases and 2 bases, in that order; junction bases with no gene match: 4. The CDR3 sequence: CASRLAGTQETQYF. The CDR3 bases are TGTGCCAGCAGACTAGCGGGTACTCAAGAGACCCAGTACTTC.

In its sample, this clone was seen once. The J gene is TRBJ2-1, the V gene TRBV11-2; 8 bases align to TRBD1. The length of the CDR3 is 15 residues. The germline CDR1 and CDR2 sequences are SGHAT and FQNNGV. The ends lost 6 bases at V and 1 base at J; junction bases unmatched: 5. CDR3 nucleotides: TGTGCCAGCAGAGCCCAGGGGGCTTCCTACAATGAGCAGTTCTTC. Its translation: CASRAQGASYNEQFF. Filled out from reference TRBV11-2 and TRBJ2-1, the complete variable domain reads EAGVAQSPRYKIIEKRQSVAFWCNPISGHATLYWYQQILGQGPKLLIQFQNNGVVDDSQLPKDRFSAERLKGVDSTLKIQPAKLEDSAVYLCASRAQGASYNEQFFGPGTRLTVL.